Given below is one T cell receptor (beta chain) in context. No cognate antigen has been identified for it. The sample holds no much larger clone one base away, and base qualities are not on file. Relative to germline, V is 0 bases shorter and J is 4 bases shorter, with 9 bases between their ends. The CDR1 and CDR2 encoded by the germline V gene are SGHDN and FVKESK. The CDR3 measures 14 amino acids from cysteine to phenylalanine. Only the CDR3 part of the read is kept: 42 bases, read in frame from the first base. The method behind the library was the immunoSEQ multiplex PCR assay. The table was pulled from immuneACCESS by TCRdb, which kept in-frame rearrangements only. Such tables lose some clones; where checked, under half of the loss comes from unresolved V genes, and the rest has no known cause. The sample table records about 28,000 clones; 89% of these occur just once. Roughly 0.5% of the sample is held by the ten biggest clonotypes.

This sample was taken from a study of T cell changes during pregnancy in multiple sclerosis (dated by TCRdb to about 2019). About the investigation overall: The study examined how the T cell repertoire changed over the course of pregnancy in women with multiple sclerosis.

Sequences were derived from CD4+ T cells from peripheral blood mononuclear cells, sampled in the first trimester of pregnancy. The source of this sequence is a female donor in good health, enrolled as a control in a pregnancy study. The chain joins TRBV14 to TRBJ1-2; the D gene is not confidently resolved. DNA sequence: TGTGCCAGCAGCCAAGAAATGAGGCTCTATGGCTACACCTTC. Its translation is CASSQEMRLYGYTF.